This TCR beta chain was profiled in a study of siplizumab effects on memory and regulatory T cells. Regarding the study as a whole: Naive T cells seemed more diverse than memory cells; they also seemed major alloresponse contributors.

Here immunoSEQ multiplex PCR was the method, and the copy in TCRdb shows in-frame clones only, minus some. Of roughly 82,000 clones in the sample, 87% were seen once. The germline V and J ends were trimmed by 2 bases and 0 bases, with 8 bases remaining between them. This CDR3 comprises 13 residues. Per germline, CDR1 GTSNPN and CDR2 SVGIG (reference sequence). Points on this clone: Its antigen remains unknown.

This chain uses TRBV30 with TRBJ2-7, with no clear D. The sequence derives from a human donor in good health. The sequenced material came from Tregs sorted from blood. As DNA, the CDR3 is TGTGCCTGGAGTCGGTGGCGCTCCTACGAGCAGTACTTC. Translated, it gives CAWSRWRSYEQYF.